The entry below describes one T cell receptor beta chain. No antigen is known for it. It was with a sample-barcoded 5' primer and a J-beta primer mix that a second PCR of about 6 to 12 cycles was run. A template-switch adaptor that had 12 random nucleotides put a tag on each cDNA molecule. TCRdb used MiXCR to reprocess the 5' RACE reads, holding one entry per CDR3 protein. Of 650,000 to 800,000 distinct CDR3 sequences listed, around 50% are singletons. This sample is part of a study of blood T cells in healthy people across ages. Study observations and caveats: Across the age range, TCR beta diversity per million T cells fell in a roughly linear way. There were more naive CD4+ cells and higher diversity in long-lived donors than in aged donors.

The sequencing input was blood. The receptor's source is a woman aged 80 or over in good health.

The CDR3 loop reads CASSLGPGTSSYEQYF. The CDR3 DNA reads TGTGCCAGCAGCTTAGGCCCGGGGACTAGCTCCTACGAGCAGTACTTC. The chain links TRBV7-6 to TRBJ2-7; TRBD2 agrees at 8 bases. The germline V gene encodes CDR1 SGHVS and CDR2 FNYEAQ. The CDR3 has 16 residues. V lost 1 base and J lost 0; bases outside the gene matches: 5.